These 2 T cell receptor beta chains came from one sample sequenced in a study of shared clonotypes between healthy human individuals. It was CD45RO-negative cells, positively selected for CCR7, that made up naive CD8 cells, with terminally differentiated effector memory CD45RA+ cells excluded. Measured with immunoSEQ multiplex PCR; TCRdb has only the in-frame clones, and not every one. Among around 1,900,000 clones listed, over 85% were seen once. The specimen was naive CD8+ T cells from PBMCs. These receptors were collected from a man younger than 35 in good health. Some clones in this sample may be carry-over from other donors' samples.

About this clone itself: Within the sample, other DNA sequences also encode this same CDR3. The genes are TRBV7-9 and TRBJ2-7, with TRBD2 matching 7 bases. The germline gives CDR1 SEHNR, CDR2 FQNEAQ (reference sequence). This CDR3 has 14 residues. V shed 3 bases and J 3 bases; nucleotides not matched to a gene: 5. The CDR3 nucleotides are TGTGCCAGCAGCTTCGGGGGAGGGCTCTACGAGCAGTACTTC. Translation gives CASSFGGGLYEQYF.

The V gene is TRBV27, the J gene TRBJ2-1; 9 bases align to TRBD1. The CDR3 loop spans 14 amino acids. The ends lost 6 bases at V and 9 bases at J; junction bases unmatched: 9. Germline V gene sequence: CDR1 MNHEY, CDR2 SMNVEV (reference sequence). In DNA form, the CDR3 reads TGTGCCAGCAGCCCGGGACAGGGCGTAATTGAGCAGTTCTTC. Protein product: CASSPGQGVIEQFF.